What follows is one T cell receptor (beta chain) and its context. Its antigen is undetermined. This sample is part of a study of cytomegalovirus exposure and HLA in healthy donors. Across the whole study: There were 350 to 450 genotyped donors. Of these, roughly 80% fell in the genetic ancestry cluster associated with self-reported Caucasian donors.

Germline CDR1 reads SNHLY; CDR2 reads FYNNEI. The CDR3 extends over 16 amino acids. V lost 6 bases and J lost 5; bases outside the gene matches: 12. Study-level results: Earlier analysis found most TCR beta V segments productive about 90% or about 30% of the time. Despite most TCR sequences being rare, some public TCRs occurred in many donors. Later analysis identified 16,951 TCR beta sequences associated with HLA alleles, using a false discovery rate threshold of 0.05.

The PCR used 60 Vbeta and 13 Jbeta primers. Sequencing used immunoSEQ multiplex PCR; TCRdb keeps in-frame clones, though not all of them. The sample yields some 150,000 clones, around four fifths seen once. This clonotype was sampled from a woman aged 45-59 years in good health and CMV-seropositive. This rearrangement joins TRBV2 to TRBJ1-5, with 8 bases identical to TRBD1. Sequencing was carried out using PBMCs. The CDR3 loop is CASRGQGASADQPQHF. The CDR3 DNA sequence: TGTGCCAGCAGGGGGCAGGGGGCGTCCGCCGATCAGCCCCAGCATTTT.